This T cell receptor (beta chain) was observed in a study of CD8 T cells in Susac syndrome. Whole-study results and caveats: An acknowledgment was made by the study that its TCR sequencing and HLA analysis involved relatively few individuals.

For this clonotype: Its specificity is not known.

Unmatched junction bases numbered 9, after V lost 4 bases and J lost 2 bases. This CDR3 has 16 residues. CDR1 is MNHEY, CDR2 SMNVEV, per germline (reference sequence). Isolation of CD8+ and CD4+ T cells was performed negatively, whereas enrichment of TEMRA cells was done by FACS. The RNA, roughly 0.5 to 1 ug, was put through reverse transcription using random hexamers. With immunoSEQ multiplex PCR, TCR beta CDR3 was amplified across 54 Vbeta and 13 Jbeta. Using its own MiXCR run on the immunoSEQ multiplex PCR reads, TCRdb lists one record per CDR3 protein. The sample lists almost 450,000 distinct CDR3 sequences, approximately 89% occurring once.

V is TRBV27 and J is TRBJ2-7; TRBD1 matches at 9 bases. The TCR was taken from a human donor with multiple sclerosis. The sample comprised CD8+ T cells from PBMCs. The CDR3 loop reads CASSSSGQGWTYEQYF. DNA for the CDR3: TGTGCCAGCAGTTCCTCCGGACAGGGGTGGACCTACGAGCAGTACTTC.